The sequence of this TCR beta chain was determined in a study of T cell changes during pregnancy in multiple sclerosis. CDR3 length: 17 residues. Per germline, CDR1 MDHEN and CDR2 SYDVKM. The V end was cut by 7 bases, the J end by 1 base, with 23 bases between. TCRdb's copy holds only in-frame clones and misses some; the assay was immunoSEQ multiplex PCR. The table records approximately 44,000 clones, more than 85% of them present only once. This receptor was obtained from a female donor with multiple sclerosis, enrolled in a pregnancy study. This chain uses TRBV28 with TRBJ2-7, with a tentative D call TRBD1 (7 bases). Here the sequenced sample was CD8+ T cells from peripheral blood mononuclear cells, taken in the third trimester of pregnancy. This CDR3 is CASNHPGDSRFSYEQYF. The CDR3 DNA sequence: TGTGCCAGCAACCACCCGGGGGACAGTCGGTTTTCCTACGAGCAGTACTTC.